The 23 T cell receptor beta chains given below trace back to one sample, sequenced in a study of immune characterization of retroperitoneal liposarcoma. TCRdb analysed the PCR reads with MiXCR anew, one entry per CDR3 protein. The data show about 18,000 distinct CDR3 sequences, about 35% seen once. Sequenced input: blood. The source of these receptors is a male donor with retroperitoneal liposarcoma.

This clonotype was counted once. V is TRBV6-2 or TRBV6-3 and J is TRBJ2-1, with D possibly being TRBD2 (5 bases). The CDR3 consists of 14 residues. Trimming cost V 2 bases and J 7 bases, with 12 bases left between them. Germline loops: CDR1 MNHEY, CDR2 SVGEGT. CDR3 sequence reads: CASSYPAGGNEQFF. Here the CDR3 DNA reads TGTGCCAGCAGTTACCCTGCGGGCGGGAATGAGCAGTTCTTC.

This clonotype was counted a single time. V is TRBV5-8 and J is TRBJ2-5, with unresolved D. The assigned J gene may be wrong: the sequence end matches TRBJ2-1 better. The CDR3 runs 12 residues. Germline CDR1 and CDR2: SGHTS and YDEGEE. CDR3 sequence (DNA): TGTGCCAGCAGGCCTTACTACAATGAGCAGTTCTTC. This sequence encodes CASRPYYNEQFF.

CDR3 loop: CASTRQGRETQYF. As DNA, the CDR3 is TGTGCCAGCACTAGACAGGGAAGGGAGACCCAGTACTTC. V and J are TRBV6-5 and TRBJ2-5; 7 bases are a match to TRBD1. Germline loops: CDR1 MNHEY, CDR2 SVGAGI. Trimming took 7 bases from V and 5 from J; bases not matched to a gene: 7. The CDR3 length is 13 residues.

The CDR3 spells CASKAGSYNEQFF. The DNA for the CDR3 is TGTGCCAGCAAGGCAGGCAGCTACAATGAGCAGTTCTTC. This chain connects TRBV12-3 or TRBV12-4 to TRBJ2-1; no clear D. This CDR3 is built from 13 residues. The V end was cut by 7 bases, the J end by 3 bases, with 10 bases between.

The CDR3 is CASSYDSSGGAGEQFF. CDR3 DNA sequence: TGTGCCAGCAGTTACGATTCTAGCGGGGGGGCCGGTGAGCAGTTCTTC. The rearrangement uses TRBV6-6 and TRBJ2-1, with TRBD2 identical over 12 bases. The CDR3 length is 16 residues. With 2 bases clipped from V and 9 bases from J, the junction kept 8 bases outside the gene matches. Germline V lookup: CDR1 MNHNY, CDR2 SVGAGI (reference sequence).

This chain uses TRBV27 with TRBJ1-1, with D tentatively TRBD1 (5 bases). Trimming removed 3 bases from V and 0 bases from J, with 14 bases in between. The germline gives CDR1 MNHEY, CDR2 SMNVEV (reference sequence). The CDR3 contains 16 residues. The CDR3 nucleotides read TGTGCCAGCAGTTTTCGGGCAGGGTCTATGAACACTGAAGCTTTCTTT. Translated, it gives CASSFRAGSMNTEAFF.

This clonotype was seen a handful of times. The V gene is TRBV11-3, the J gene TRBJ2-1; tentatively, D is TRBD1 or TRBD2 (5 bases each). Germline V gives CDR1 SGHNT, CDR2 YENEEA. This CDR3 is built from 17 residues. The ends were cut back, 5 bases at V and 2 bases at J, with 19 bases in the middle. In nucleotides, the CDR3 is TGTGCCAGCAGCCTTCGCGTCGGGGCTACTACCTACAATGAGCAGTTCTTC. Translation: CASSLRVGATTYNEQFF. The entire variable domain, with the rest obtained from reference TRBV11-3 and TRBJ2-1, is as follows: EAGVVQSPRYKIIEKKQPVAFWCNPISGHNTLYWYLQNLGQGPELLIRYENEEAVDDSQLPKDRFSAERLKGVDSTLKIQPAELGDSAVYLCASSLRVGATTYNEQFFGPGTRLTVL.

The CDR3 DNA reads TGTGCCAGCACTTTGAGGGGCTCTAGCAATCAGCCCCAGCATTTT. Encoded protein: CASTLRGSSNQPQHF. This chain connects TRBV12-3 or TRBV12-4 to TRBJ1-5, with D possibly being TRBD1 (5 bases). This CDR3 has 15 residues. The V end was cut by 7 bases, the J end by 0 bases, with 13 bases between.

The rearrangement joins TRBV5-1 to TRBJ2-2; D assignment may be TRBD1 or TRBD2 (6 bases each). Germline-derived CDR1 and CDR2 are SGHRS and YFSETQ. The CDR3 is 14 residues long. V was clipped by 5 bases and J by 6 bases, with 14 bases between them. CDR3 sequence: CASRGGITAGELFF. For the CDR3, the DNA is TGCGCCAGCAGGGGGGGCATCACGGCCGGGGAGCTGTTTTTT. The full variable domain, rest sourced from reference TRBV5-1 and TRBJ2-2, is KAGVTQTPRYLIKTRGQQVTLSCSPISGHRSVSWYQQTPGQGLQFLFEYFSETQRNKGNFPGRFSGRQFSNSRSEMNVSTLELGDSALYLCASRGGITAGELFFGEGSRLTVL.

The J gene is TRBJ2-2, the V gene TRBV12-3 or TRBV12-4; D may be TRBD2 (7 bases). This CDR3 comprises 14 residues. Between the trimmed V and J ends, which lost 8 bases and 5 bases, there was a span of 15 bases. This CDR3 is CASLRGGGTGELFF. Here the CDR3 DNA reads TGTGCCAGCCTCCGGGGAGGGGGAACCGGGGAGCTGTTTTTT.

This clonotype qualifies as medium-sized. The chain carries TRBV6-4 and TRBJ2-3, with TRBD1 identical over 9 bases. The V segment lost 4 bases and the J segment 1 base; nucleotides outside the gene matches: 0. Germline lookup yields CDR1 MRHNA and CDR2 SNTAGT. This CDR3 contains 14 residues. As DNA, the CDR3 is TGTGCCAGCAGTGGGACAGGGGGCACAGATACGCAGTATTTT. Translated, it gives CASSGTGGTDTQYF.

To note about this clonotype: One base away lies a much larger clone, so this may be a sequencing read error. The chain uses TRBV6-6 and TRBJ2-3; TRBD2 is a possible D gene (6 bases). V was clipped by 2 bases and J by 6 bases, with 15 bases between them. The germline gives CDR1 MNHNY, CDR2 SVGAGI (reference sequence). CDR3 length: 15 residues. As DNA, the CDR3 is TGTGCCAGCAGTTACGGCGGGGAGGACCACGATACGCAGTATTTT. Its translation is CASSYGGEDHDTQYF.

This clonotype came up once. The V call is TRBV6-6, the J call TRBJ1-4; D is ambiguous. Germline V gene sequence: CDR1 MNHNY, CDR2 SVGAGI (reference sequence). The CDR3 extends over 15 amino acids. The V and J ends lost 6 bases and 0 bases respectively, with 11 bases between them. CDR3 coding DNA: TGTGCCAGCAGCCTCGGTCCGGCAACTAATGAAAAACTGTTTTTT. Translation: CASSLGPATNEKLFF.

By frequency in the sample, this clonotype is medium-sized. This rearrangement joins TRBV10-2 to TRBJ2-1, with 8 bases lining up with TRBD1. The DNA end is more similar to TRBJ2-7, so the J call may be wrong. Germline CDR1 reads WSHSY; CDR2 reads SAAADI. The CDR3 consists of 14 residues. The CDR3 region is CASSYRGLGYEQYF. CDR3 bases: TGCGCCAGCAGTTACAGGGGGTTAGGATACGAGCAGTACTTC.

This clonotype was seen repeatedly, ten times or more. The genes are TRBV11-3 and TRBJ2-3; D unclear. The V end lost 5 bases, the J end lost 10 bases, and 16 bases lay between the germline ends. The CDR3 loop spans 13 amino acids. Germline lookup yields CDR1 SGHNT and CDR2 YENEEA. CDR3: CASSNKVMNAQYF. The CDR3 DNA reads TGTGCCAGCAGCAACAAGGTTATGAACGCGCAGTATTTT.

Of note for this clonotype: One end of the junction does not line up with germline, which may come from a read error. This chain joins TRBV7-6 and TRBJ2-7; a weak D match, TRBD2 (5 bases). The assigned J gene may be wrong: the sequence end matches TRBJ2-5 better. CDR3 length: 15 residues. Per germline, CDR1 SGHVS and CDR2 FNYEAQ. The CDR3 protein is CASSLISGQQETQYF. Written as DNA, the CDR3 is TGTGCTAGCAGCTTAATAAGCGGCCAACAAGAGACCCAGTACTTC.

Of note for this clonotype: Since the CDR3 does not end with the conserved phenylalanine or tryptophan, this likely comes from a read error. This chain links TRBV10-2 with TRBJ2-1, with D perhaps matching TRBD1 or TRBD2 (5 bases each). CDR3 size: 15 residues. Trimming took off 10 bases at V and 13 bases at J, with 29 bases between the two ends. Looked up from germline, CDR1 is WSHSY and CDR2 is SAAADI. The CDR3 sequence is CATLSPEAGQETQFC. CDR3 nucleotide sequence: TGCGCCACCCTCAGTCCGGAGGCAGGGCAAGAGACCCAGTTCTGC.

This clonotype qualifies as medium-sized. The chain couples TRBV6-6 to TRBJ2-1; TRBD2 agrees at 10 bases. The J call may be in error: the DNA end matches TRBJ2-7 better. The CDR3 is made up of 15 amino acids. The V gene's germline CDR1 is MNHNY and CDR2 SVGAGI (reference sequence). This CDR3 reads CASSYSSGGAHEQYF. Here the CDR3 DNA reads TGTGCCAGCAGTTACTCCAGCGGGGGGGCCCATGAGCAGTACTTC.

This sequence joins TRBV12-3 or TRBV12-4 and TRBJ2-7; the match to TRBD1 covers 11 bases. This CDR3 is built from 16 residues. Germline trimming cut 2 bases from V and 5 bases from J; bases unmatched to any gene: 8. CDR3 sequence: CASSLRWTGGMNEQYF. The CDR3 coding sequence is TGTGCCAGCAGTTTACGGTGGACAGGGGGCATGAACGAGCAGTACTTC.

This chain connects TRBV6-6 to TRBJ2-1; D is undetermined. There are 13 residues in the CDR3. From germline, CDR1 is MNHNY and CDR2 SVGAGI (reference sequence). The V end lost 3 bases, the J end lost 13 bases, and 16 bases lay between the germline ends. CDR3 loop: CASSYRNQETQFF. The DNA for the CDR3 is TGTGCCAGCAGTTATAGGAACCAAGAGACCCAGTTCTTC.

Notes on this clonotype: This may be a read error: a much more frequent sequence differs by one nucleotide. V gene TRBV12-3 or TRBV12-4 combines with J gene TRBJ2-4, with 12 bases fitting TRBD2. V shed 3 bases, J shed 13 bases, and the junction held 19 bases outside the gene matches. CDR3 length: 18 amino acids. This chain's CDR3 is CASSFLGGRLAGENEQYF. For the CDR3, the DNA is TGTGCCAGCAGTTTTCTCGGGGGGCGACTAGCGGGAGAGAATGAGCAGTACTTC.

This clonotype has a count of ten or more. This chain uses TRBV6-6 with TRBJ2-5, with D perhaps given as TRBD1 or TRBD2 (6 bases each). The DNA end is more similar to TRBJ2-7, so the J call may be wrong. There are 13 residues in the CDR3. Germline CDR1 is MNHNY and CDR2 is SVGAGI (reference sequence). This chain's CDR3 is CASSYSSGAEQYF. The CDR3 DNA sequence: TGTGCCAGCAGTTACTCATCGGGGGCCGAGCAGTACTTC.

The chain recombines TRBV12-5 with TRBJ2-1; 7 bases are a match to TRBD1. The V gene end was trimmed by 5 bases and the J gene end by 0 bases; junction bases not matched to a gene: 7. The CDR3 extends over 16 amino acids. From germline, CDR1 is LGHNT and CDR2 FRNRAP. In DNA form, the CDR3 reads TGTGCTAGTGGTAAAGAACAGGGGAGCTCCTACAATGAGCAGTTCTTC. Protein: CASGKEQGSSYNEQFF.